These 28 T cell receptor beta chains were all obtained from the same sample, sequenced in a study of high-grade serous ovarian cancer treatment subgroups. Tumor samples were obtained before definitive surgery or chemotherapy. Repertoires were generated with immunoSEQ multiplex PCR, while TCRdb's copy carries only in-frame clones and drops some. The repertoire holds about 12,000 clones, with around 90% as singletons. Specimen: tumor tissue. These receptors were collected from a human donor with high-grade serous ovarian cancer.

The V call is TRBV11-3, the J call TRBJ2-1; tentative D call: TRBD1 (5 bases). The CDR3 extends over 17 amino acids. Trimming left V 1 base short and J 2 bases short, with 15 bases between. Germline loops: CDR1 SGHNT, CDR2 YENEEA. The CDR3 loop is CASSLGYQGKTYNEQFF. The CDR3 nucleotides read TGTGCCAGCAGCTTAGGTTACCAGGGTAAAACCTACAATGAGCAGTTCTTC.

This chain's CDR3 is CSAGWSGNQPQHF. The CDR3 region has the DNA TGCAGCGCAGGGTGGTCTGGCAATCAGCCCCAGCATTTT. The chain couples TRBV29-1 to TRBJ1-5; possibly TRBD1 for D (5 bases). The CDR3 is 13 residues long. Germline-derived CDR1 and CDR2 are SQVTM and ANQGSEA. The germline V and J ends were trimmed by 7 bases and 2 bases, with 12 bases remaining between them.

The V call is TRBV18, the J call TRBJ1-5; 9 positions match TRBD1. CDR1 KGHSH and CDR2 LQKENI come from the germline V gene. The length of the CDR3 is 16 residues. V lost 4 bases and J lost 2; bases outside the gene matches: 6. Here the CDR3 DNA reads TGTGCCAGCTCACTCGCCCGGGACAGGGGCAATCAGCCCCAGCATTTT. This translates into CASSLARDRGNQPQHF.

This clone has a single count. The J gene is TRBJ1-2, the V gene TRBV15; TRBD1 might be the D (5 bases). Trimming removed 0 bases from V and 7 bases from J, with 15 bases in between. The CDR3 runs 15 residues. In germline, CDR1 is LNHNV, CDR2 YYDKDF (reference sequence). CDR3 protein: CATSRDLGQGGGYTF. CDR3 nucleotide sequence: TGTGCCACCAGCAGAGATCTGGGGCAGGGCGGTGGCTACACCTTC.

J is TRBJ1-2 and V is TRBV6-1; TRBD1 might be the D (5 bases). The CDR3 runs 16 residues. V lost 3 bases to trimming and J lost 0 bases, with 14 bases between them. Germline V gene lookup returns CDR1 MNHNS and CDR2 SASEGT. The CDR3 DNA reads TGTGCCAGCAGTGATGCCGGACAATTGCCTAACTATGGCTACACCTTC. Protein: CASSDAGQLPNYGYTF.

This clone was detected only once. J is TRBJ2-7 and V is TRBV6-1, with D possibly matching TRBD2 (5 bases). The V end lost 0 bases, the J end lost 6 bases, and 9 bases lay between the germline ends. The CDR3 covers 13 residues. The V gene's germline CDR1 is MNHNS and CDR2 SASEGT. The CDR3: CASSEARAGEQYV. The CDR3 coding sequence is TGTGCCAGCAGTGAAGCGCGGGCGGGCGAGCAGTACGTC.

The chain combines TRBV20-1 with TRBJ1-2; D is undetermined. The V gene's germline CDR1 is DFQATT and CDR2 SNEGSKA (reference sequence). V lost 2 bases and J lost 3, with 4 bases in between. The CDR3 is made up of 11 amino acids. In nucleotides, the CDR3 is TGCAGTGCTAGAAGGGACTATGGCTACACCTTC. It is translated as CSARRDYGYTF.

V and J are TRBV5-6 and TRBJ1-6; a weak D match, TRBD1 (5 bases). This CDR3 is 15 amino acids long. CDR1 and CDR2 from the germline V gene are SGHDT and YYEEEE. Trimming stripped 0 bases from V and 7 bases from J, with 11 bases between. The DNA of the CDR3 is TGTGCCAGCAGCTTGGCGGGGGTTAGGAATTCACCCCTCCACTTT. This sequence encodes CASSLAGVRNSPLHF.

The chain has TRBV5-1 and TRBJ2-1; the D is unclear. Germline CDR1 reads SGHRS; CDR2 reads YFSETQ. Trimming pared 1 base from V and 2 bases from J, leaving 10 bases between. The CDR3 runs to 15 residues. DNA of the CDR3: TGCGCCAGCAGCTTGAGCCCGGACCCCTACAATGAGCAGTTCTTC. This gives the protein CASSLSPDPYNEQFF.

This clone came up once. J is TRBJ2-5 and V is TRBV7-2; unclear D gene. In germline, CDR1 is SGHTA, CDR2 FQGNSA. With 5 bases removed from V and 5 bases from J, the gap between germline ends came to 9 bases. The CDR3 has 12 residues. Written as DNA, the CDR3 is TGTGCCAGCAGCATGGTCGACGAGACCCAGTACTTC. This gives the protein CASSMVDETQYF.

The CDR3 here is CASGTELSTYNSPLHF. In DNA form, the CDR3 reads TGTGCCAGTGGGACAGAACTCTCTACCTATAATTCACCCCTCCACTTT. The rearrangement links TRBV9 to TRBJ1-6; 7 bases align to TRBD1. Germline V gene data show CDR1 as SGDLS and CDR2 as YYNGEE. Trimming cost V 8 bases and J 2 bases; bases outside gene matches: 10. This CDR3 is built from 16 residues.

This clone was seen a few times. The chain carries TRBV19 and TRBJ2-3; D possibly corresponds to TRBD2 (5 bases). V lost 5 bases, J lost 2 bases, and 17 bases lay in between. The CDR3 is 16 residues long. Germline-derived CDR1 and CDR2 are LNHDA and SQIVND (reference sequence). The CDR3 region has the DNA TGTGCCAGTAGTTCGGACTCCCAATGGGACACAGATACGCAGTATTTT. The encoded protein is CASSSDSQWDTDTQYF.

V gene TRBV19 combines with J gene TRBJ1-4; no reliable D call. Germline CDR1 LNHDA, CDR2 SQIVND (reference sequence). The CDR3 loop spans 15 amino acids. Deletions cut 5 bases from V and 1 base from J, with 11 bases between. CDR3 nucleotide sequence: TGTGCCAGTAGTTTGAAAGCTCTAACTAATGAAAAACTGTTTTTT. Its translation is CASSLKALTNEKLFF.

V gene TRBV6-5 combines with J gene TRBJ1-4; 7 bases align to TRBD1. V was pared by 6 bases and J by 6 bases, with 10 bases of the junction left unmatched. This CDR3 has 15 residues. Germline CDR1 is MNHEY and CDR2 is SVGAGI. This CDR3 reads CASSPTTGTHEKLFF. The CDR3 DNA sequence: TGTGCCAGCAGCCCCACGACAGGGACACATGAAAAACTGTTTTTT.

The chain recombines TRBV4-2 with TRBJ2-7; D gene ambiguous. The CDR3 runs to 14 residues. The V end lost 0 bases, the J end lost 7 bases, and 13 bases lay between the germline ends. CDR1 is LGHNA and CDR2 is YNFKEQ in the germline V gene. The CDR3 coding sequence is TGTGCCAGCAGCCAAGATCTGGGTCCTCGGGAGCAGTACGTC. Translation: CASSQDLGPREQYV.

The chain is built from TRBV19 and TRBJ2-2, with TRBD1 matching 7 bases. Trimming removed 5 bases from V and 4 bases from J; junction bases left unmatched: 4. This CDR3 spans 14 amino acids. Germline assignment: CDR1 LNHDA and CDR2 SQIVND (reference sequence). CDR3 protein: CASSEQGSTGELFF. DNA of the CDR3: TGTGCCAGTAGTGAACAGGGGAGCACCGGGGAGCTGTTTTTT.

This clone appeared a single time. The chain recombines TRBV9 with TRBJ2-5; D uncertain. Trimming removed 0 bases at V and 5 bases at J, with 17 bases between. The CDR3 loop spans 16 amino acids. Germline CDR1 SGDLS, CDR2 YYNGEE. CDR3 DNA: TGTGCCAGCAGCGTAGGGACCGCGGAAGGGCGGGAGACCCAGTACTTC. As protein: CASSVGTAEGRETQYF. The whole variable domain, filled in from reference TRBV9 and TRBJ2-5, reads DSGVTQTPKHLITATGQRVTLRCSPRSGDLSVYWYQQSLDQGLQFLIQYYNGEERAKGNILERFSAQQFPDLHSELNLSSLELGDSALYFCASSVGTAEGRETQYFGPGTRLLVL.

This sequence joins TRBV28 and TRBJ2-7, with a possible D match to TRBD2 (6 bases). Germline V lookup: CDR1 MDHEN, CDR2 SYDVKM. Trimming took 6 bases from V and 2 from J, leaving 17 bases between them. The CDR3 sequence is 15 residues long. CDR3 nucleotides: TGTGCCAGCAGCCTTCCCGGGACTCCCCCCTACGAGCAGTACTTC. Its protein is CASSLPGTPPYEQYF.

This clone has just one count. The rearrangement uses TRBV6-6 and TRBJ1-5; D uncertain. The V gene's germline CDR1 is MNHNY and CDR2 SVGAGI (reference sequence). The length of the CDR3 is 13 residues. The ends were cut back, 7 bases at V and 2 bases at J, with 9 bases in the middle. The CDR3 is CASKGGGNQPQHF. The CDR3 DNA reads TGTGCCAGCAAGGGCGGGGGCAATCAGCCCCAGCATTTT.

V usage is TRBV29-1 and J usage is TRBJ2-3; D perhaps matches TRBD1 (6 bases). V gave up 4 bases and J gave up 3 bases, with 11 bases separating them. Germline V gene lookup returns CDR1 SQVTM and CDR2 ANQGSEA. CDR3 length: 13 residues. The CDR3 sequence: CSVAGTQTDTQYF. CDR3 nucleotides: TGCAGCGTTGCCGGGACACAAACAGATACGCAGTATTTT.

The chain employs TRBV5-6 and TRBJ1-2, with D possibly being TRBD1 (5 bases). This CDR3 has 15 amino acids. CDR1 and CDR2 (germline): SGHDT, YYEEEE. Trimming took 1 base from V and 4 from J, leaving 14 bases between them. CDR3 sequence reads: CASSLRAGVSYGYTF. In DNA form, the CDR3 reads TGTGCCAGCAGCTTGAGAGCGGGGGTGAGCTATGGCTACACCTTC. Looking up the rest from reference TRBV5-6 and TRBJ1-2 gives the full variable domain: DAGVTQSPTHLIKTRGQQVTLRCSPKSGHDTVSWYQQALGQGPQFIFQYYEEEERQRGNFPDRFSGHQFPNYSSELNVNALLLGDSALYLCASSLRAGVSYGYTFGSGTRLTVV.

This chain joins TRBV4-3 and TRBJ2-7; D remains ambiguous. The CDR3 length is 17 residues. Per germline, CDR1 LGHNA and CDR2 YSLEER. V was clipped by 0 bases and J by 1 base, with 16 bases between them. As DNA, the CDR3 is TGCGCCAGCAGCCAAGAGTTGTCGGCAGCTTCTTCCTACGAGCAGTACTTC. Its translation is CASSQELSAASSYEQYF.

This chain joins TRBV4-3 and TRBJ1-2; D perhaps matches TRBD1 (6 bases). This CDR3 has 15 amino acids. Germline lookup yields CDR1 LGHNA and CDR2 YSLEER. V gave up 1 base and J gave up 7 bases, with 16 bases separating them. The CDR3 spells CASSQVTGSQGGYTF. The DNA of the CDR3 is TGCGCCAGCAGCCAAGTTACAGGGTCTCAAGGTGGCTACACCTTC.

The chain recombines TRBV11-1 with TRBJ2-1; TRBD1 might be the D (5 bases). With 6 bases removed from V and 6 bases from J, the gap between germline ends came to 18 bases. The CDR3 loop spans 15 amino acids. CDR1 is SGHAT, CDR2 FQDESV, per germline (reference sequence). CDR3 in DNA: TGTGCCAGCAGTCGAGACAGTGGCACAATCAATGAGCAGTTCTTC. This sequence encodes CASSRDSGTINEQFF.

The V and J genes are TRBV29-1 and TRBJ1-6, with 9 bases that match TRBD1. The CDR3 is 15 amino acids. Germline assignment: CDR1 SQVTM and CDR2 ANQGSEA. The trim removed 7 bases at V and 7 bases at J, leaving 11 bases unmatched. CDR3 DNA sequence: TGCAGCGCAGCCATAGACAGGGGGGTGAATTCACCCCTCCACTTT. It translates to CSAAIDRGVNSPLHF.

The chain has TRBV2 and TRBJ2-3, with TRBD2 matching 7 bases. V was pared by 1 base and J by 2 bases, with 3 bases of the junction left unmatched. This CDR3 region has 15 residues. CDR1 and CDR2 from the germline V gene are SNHLY and FYNNEI. The CDR3 is CASSEGTSSTDTQYF. DNA of the CDR3: TGTGCCAGCAGTGAAGGGACTAGTTCCACAGATACGCAGTATTTT.

This clone was recorded only once. The chain uses TRBV28 and TRBJ1-1; 7 bases match TRBD1. This CDR3 is built from 16 residues. Trimming removed 2 bases from V and 3 bases from J; junction bases left unmatched: 9. Germline loops: CDR1 MDHEN, CDR2 SYDVKM. As DNA, the CDR3 is TGTGCCAGCAGTTTACAGGGGGTCTCTTTGTACACTGAAGCTTTCTTT. As protein: CASSLQGVSLYTEAFF. Full variable domain (rest looked up from reference TRBV28 and TRBJ1-1): DVKVTQSSRYLVKRTGEKVFLECVQDMDHENMFWYRQDPGLGLRLIYFSYDVKMKEKGDIPEGYSVSREKKERFSLILESASTNQTSMYLCASSLQGVSLYTEAFFGQGTRLTVV.

The V call is TRBV19, the J call TRBJ1-5; 10 bases map to TRBD1. Per germline, CDR1 LNHDA and CDR2 SQIVND (reference sequence). Losses at the gene ends were 6 bases for V and 0 bases for J; bases not matched to a gene: 5. This CDR3 contains 16 residues. The CDR3 loop is CASSRQGANSNQPQHF. The DNA for the CDR3 is TGTGCCAGTAGCCGACAGGGGGCTAATAGCAATCAGCCCCAGCATTTT.